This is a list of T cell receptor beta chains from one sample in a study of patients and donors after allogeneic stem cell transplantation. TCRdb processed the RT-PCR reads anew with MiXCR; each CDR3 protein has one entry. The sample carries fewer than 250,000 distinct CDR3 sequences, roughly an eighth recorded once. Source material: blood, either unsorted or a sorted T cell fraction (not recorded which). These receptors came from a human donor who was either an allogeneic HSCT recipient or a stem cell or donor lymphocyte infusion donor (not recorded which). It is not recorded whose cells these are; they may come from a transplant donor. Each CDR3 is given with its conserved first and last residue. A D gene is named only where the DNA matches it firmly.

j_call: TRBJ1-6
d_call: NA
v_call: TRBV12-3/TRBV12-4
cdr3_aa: CASSFFLRASGNSPLHF

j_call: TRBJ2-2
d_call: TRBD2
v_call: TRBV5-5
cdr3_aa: CASSLRIAGANTGELFF

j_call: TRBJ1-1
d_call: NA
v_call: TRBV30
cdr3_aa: CAWSRDVEAFF

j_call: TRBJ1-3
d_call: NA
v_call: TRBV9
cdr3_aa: CASSQEIMRGNTIYF

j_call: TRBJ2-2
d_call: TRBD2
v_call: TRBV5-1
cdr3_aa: CASSLGVAGATGELFF

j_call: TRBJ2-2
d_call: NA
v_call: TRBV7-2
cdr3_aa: CASSLDMGELFF

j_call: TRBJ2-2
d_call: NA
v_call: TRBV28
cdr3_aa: CASSLMTGELFF

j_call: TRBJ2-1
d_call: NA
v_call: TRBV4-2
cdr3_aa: CASSQELGDYNEQFF

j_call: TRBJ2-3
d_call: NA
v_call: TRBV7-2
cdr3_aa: CASSSGSRGTDTQYF

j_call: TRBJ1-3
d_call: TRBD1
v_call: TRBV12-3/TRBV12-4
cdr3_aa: CASSRDRDSGNTIYF

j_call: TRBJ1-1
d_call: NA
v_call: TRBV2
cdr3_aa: CASSEASRRNTEAFF

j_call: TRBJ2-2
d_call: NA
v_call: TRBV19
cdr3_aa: CASRSKANTGELFF

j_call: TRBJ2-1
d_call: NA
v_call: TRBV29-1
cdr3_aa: CSVELSDCQFF

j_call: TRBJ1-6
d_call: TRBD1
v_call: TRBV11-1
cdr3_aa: CASSLARDRGSFGNSPLHF

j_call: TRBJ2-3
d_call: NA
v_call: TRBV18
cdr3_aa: CASSPFPQGHLTDTQYF

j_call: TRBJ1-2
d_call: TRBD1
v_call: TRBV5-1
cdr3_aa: CASSLPGQHYGYTF

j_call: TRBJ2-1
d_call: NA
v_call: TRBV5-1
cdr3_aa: CASSLVGEAYNEQFF

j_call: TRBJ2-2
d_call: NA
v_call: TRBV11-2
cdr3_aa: CASSLEGLGSSSAGELFF

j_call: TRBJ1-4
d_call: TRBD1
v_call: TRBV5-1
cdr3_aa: CASRQGQGRTNEKLFF

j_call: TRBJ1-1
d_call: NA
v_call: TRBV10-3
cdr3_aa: CAISESRGTSNTEAFF